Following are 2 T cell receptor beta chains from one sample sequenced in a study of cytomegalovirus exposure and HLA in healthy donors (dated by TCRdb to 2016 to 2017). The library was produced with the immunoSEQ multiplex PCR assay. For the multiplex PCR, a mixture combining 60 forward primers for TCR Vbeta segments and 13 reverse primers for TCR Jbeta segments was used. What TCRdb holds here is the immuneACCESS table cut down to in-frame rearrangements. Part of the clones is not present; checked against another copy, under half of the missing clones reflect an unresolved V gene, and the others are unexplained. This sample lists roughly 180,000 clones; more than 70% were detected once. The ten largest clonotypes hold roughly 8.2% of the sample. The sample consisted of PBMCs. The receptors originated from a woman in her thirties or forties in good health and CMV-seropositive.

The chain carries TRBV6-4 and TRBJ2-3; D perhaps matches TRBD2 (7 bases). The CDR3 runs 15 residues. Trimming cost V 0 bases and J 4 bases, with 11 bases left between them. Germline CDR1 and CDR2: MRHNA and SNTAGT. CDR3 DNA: TGTGCCAGCAGTGACTCGAACGGGGGGCCAGATACGCAGTATTTT. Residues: CASSDSNGGPDTQYF.

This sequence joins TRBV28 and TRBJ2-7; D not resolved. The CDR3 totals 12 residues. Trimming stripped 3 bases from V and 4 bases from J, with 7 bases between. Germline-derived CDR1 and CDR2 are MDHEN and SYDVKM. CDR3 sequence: CASSFGRYEQYF. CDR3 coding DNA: TGTGCCAGCAGTTTTGGGCGATACGAGCAGTACTTC.